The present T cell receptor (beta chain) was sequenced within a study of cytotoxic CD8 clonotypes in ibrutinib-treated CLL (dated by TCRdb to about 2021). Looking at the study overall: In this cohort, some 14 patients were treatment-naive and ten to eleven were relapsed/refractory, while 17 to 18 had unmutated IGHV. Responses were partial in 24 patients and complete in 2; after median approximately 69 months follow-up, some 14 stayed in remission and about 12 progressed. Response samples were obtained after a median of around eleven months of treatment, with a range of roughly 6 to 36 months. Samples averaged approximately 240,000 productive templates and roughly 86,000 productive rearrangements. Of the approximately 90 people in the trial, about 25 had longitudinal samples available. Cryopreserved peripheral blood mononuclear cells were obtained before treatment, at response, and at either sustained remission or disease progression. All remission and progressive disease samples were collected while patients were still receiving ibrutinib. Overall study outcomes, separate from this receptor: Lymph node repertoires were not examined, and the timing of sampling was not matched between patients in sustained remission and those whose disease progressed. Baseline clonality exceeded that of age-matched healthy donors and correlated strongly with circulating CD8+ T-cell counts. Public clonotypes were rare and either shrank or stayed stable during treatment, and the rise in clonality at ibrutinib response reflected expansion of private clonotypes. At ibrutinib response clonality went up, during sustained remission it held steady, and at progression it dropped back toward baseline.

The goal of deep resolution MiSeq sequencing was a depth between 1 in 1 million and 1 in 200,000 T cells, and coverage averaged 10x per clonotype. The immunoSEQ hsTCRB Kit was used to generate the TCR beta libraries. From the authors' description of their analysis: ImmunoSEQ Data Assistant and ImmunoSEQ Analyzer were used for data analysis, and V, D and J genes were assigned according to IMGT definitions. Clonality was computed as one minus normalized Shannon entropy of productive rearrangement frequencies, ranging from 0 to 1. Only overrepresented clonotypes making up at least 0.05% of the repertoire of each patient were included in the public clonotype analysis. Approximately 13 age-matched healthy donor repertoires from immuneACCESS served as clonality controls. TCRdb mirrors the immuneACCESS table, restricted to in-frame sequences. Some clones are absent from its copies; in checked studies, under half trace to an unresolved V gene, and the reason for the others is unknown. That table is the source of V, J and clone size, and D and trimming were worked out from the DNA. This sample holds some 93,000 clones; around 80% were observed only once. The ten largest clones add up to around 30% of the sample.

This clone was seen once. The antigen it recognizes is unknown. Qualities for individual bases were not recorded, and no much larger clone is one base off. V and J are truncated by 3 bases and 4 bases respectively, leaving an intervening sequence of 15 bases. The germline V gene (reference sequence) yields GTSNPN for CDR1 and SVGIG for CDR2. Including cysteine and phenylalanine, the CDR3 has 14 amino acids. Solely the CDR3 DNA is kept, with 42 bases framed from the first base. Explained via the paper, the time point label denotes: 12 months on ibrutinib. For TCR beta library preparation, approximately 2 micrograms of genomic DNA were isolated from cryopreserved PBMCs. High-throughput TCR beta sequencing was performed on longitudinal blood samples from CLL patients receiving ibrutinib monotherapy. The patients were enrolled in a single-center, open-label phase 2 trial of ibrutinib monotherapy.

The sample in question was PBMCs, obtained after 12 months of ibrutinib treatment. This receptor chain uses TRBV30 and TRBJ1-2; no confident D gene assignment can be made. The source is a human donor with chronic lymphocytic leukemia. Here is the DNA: TGTGCCTGGAGCATCGGTGGGAATCGCTATGGCTACACCTTC. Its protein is CAWSIGGNRYGYTF.